This entry concerns a single TCR beta chain. The assay was immunoSEQ multiplex PCR, and TCRdb's table has in-frame clones only and misses some. The sample yields 100,000 to 130,000 clones, about 89% seen once. The source of the sample is a study of blood T cell repertoires in COVID-19. CDR3 length: 15 amino acids. V lost 0 bases and J lost 8, with 14 bases in between. Germline assignment: CDR1 KGHDR and CDR2 SFDVKD. The origin of this receptor is a middle-aged man with active or convalescent COVID-19. Sequenced input: peripheral blood. The V gene is TRBV24-1, the J gene TRBJ2-3; weak D call: TRBD1 (5 bases). CDR3 residues: CATSDLDQGGATQYF. The CDR3 bases are TGTGCCACCAGTGATTTGGACCAGGGTGGAGCTACGCAGTATTTT.